This T cell receptor (beta chain) emerged from a study of graft-versus-host responses after intestinal transplantation. Study overall: Every recipient underwent anti-thymocyte globulin induction, then tacrolimus and steroids for three to four years.

To note about this clone: Its antigen is not identified.

Trimming removed 3 bases from V and 0 bases from J, with 9 bases in between. Germline lookup yields CDR1 SNHLY and CDR2 FYNNEI. The CDR3 consists of 15 residues. Only in-frame clones appear in the TCRdb table, and some are missing; sequencing was by immunoSEQ multiplex PCR. The sample shows 20,000 to 30,000 clones, less than 85% of them seen only once. Overall study findings and caveats: Allografts of patients with graft-donor T cell macrochimerism showed high graft-versus-host to host-versus-graft clone ratios.

This TCR derives from a human patient who received an intestinal transplant, so some T cells may come from the graft donor. The material was PBMCs, obtained 28 days after intestinal transplant. The J gene is TRBJ1-5, the V gene TRBV2; unclear D gene. CDR3 protein: CASSDTANSNQPQHF. The CDR3 coding sequence is TGTGCCAGCAGTGATACCGCAAATAGCAATCAGCCCCAGCATTTT.